A single sample gave rise to the 27 T cell receptor beta chains below, sequenced in a study of patients and donors after allogeneic stem cell transplantation. TCRdb itself ran the RT-PCR reads through MiXCR, one entry per CDR3 protein. The table records more than 850,000 distinct CDR3 sequences, under 20% of them present only once. Source material: blood, either unsorted or a sorted T cell fraction (not recorded which). The receptor source for this set is a human donor who was either an allogeneic HSCT recipient or a stem cell or donor lymphocyte infusion donor (not recorded which). It is not recorded whose cells these are; they may come from a transplant donor.

The rearrangement uses TRBV11-2 and TRBJ2-6; 9 positions match TRBD1. Germline loops: CDR1 SGHAT, CDR2 FQNNGV. The CDR3 has 19 residues. Trimming removed 4 bases from V and 5 bases from J; junction bases left unmatched: 15. The DNA for the CDR3 is TGTGCCAGCAGCTCCAGGACAGGGGCCTCCGAGATTTGGGCCAACGTCCTGACTTTC. Its protein is CASSSRTGASEIWANVLTF.

V gene TRBV7-6 combines with J gene TRBJ2-3; D ambiguous. This CDR3 is built from 15 residues. Trimming cost V 2 bases and J 1 base, with 10 bases left between them. Per the germline V gene, CDR1 is SGHVS and CDR2 is FNYEAQ. CDR3 bases: TGTGCCAGCAGCTTAAACAGCCTAGGCACAGATACGCAGTATTTT. Translated: CASSLNSLGTDTQYF.

The rearrangement uses TRBV6-1 and TRBJ1-2, with D maybe TRBD1 (5 bases). The CDR3 length is 17 residues. Germline CDR1 is MNHNS and CDR2 is SASEGT. V lost 5 bases to trimming and J lost 4 bases, with 23 bases between them. CDR3 sequence (DNA): TGTGCCAGCAGTCGAAGCCCCTCGGGCAGGGCGGTCTATGGCTACACCTTC. This codes for CASSRSPSGRAVYGYTF.

CDR3 coding DNA: TGTGCCACCAGTGAGGACAGGGGGCTTTCCGGGGAGCTGTTTTTT. Translated, it gives CATSEDRGLSGELFF. This rearrangement joins TRBV24-1 to TRBJ2-2, with 11 bases fitting TRBD1. Germline lookup yields CDR1 KGHDR and CDR2 SFDVKD. The CDR3 extends over 15 amino acids. With V trimmed by 4 bases and J by 6 bases, 3 bases remained unmatched.

This clonotype was detected a few times. V is TRBV5-1 and J is TRBJ2-1; 8 nucleotides agree with TRBD2. This CDR3 has 16 residues. Germline assignment: CDR1 SGHRS and CDR2 YFSETQ. Trimming took 0 bases from V and 8 from J; bases not matched to a gene: 10. The CDR3 is CASSLAGRGLVDEQFF. In nucleotides, the CDR3 is TGCGCCAGCAGCTTGGCCGGTAGGGGACTAGTCGATGAGCAGTTCTTC.

The chain carries TRBV10-3 and TRBJ2-1; 8 positions agree with TRBD2. Germline CDR1 ENHRY, CDR2 SYGVKD. Trimming at V came to 4 bases and at J to 9 bases, leaving 8 bases not matched to a gene. The CDR3 is made up of 14 amino acids. CDR3 sequence reads: CAISVTTSEGEQFF. The CDR3, as DNA: TGTGCCATCAGTGTGACGACTAGCGAGGGTGAGCAGTTCTTC.

The V and J genes are TRBV29-1 and TRBJ2-7, with 12 bases identical to TRBD2. Trimming at V came to 6 bases and at J to 2 bases, leaving 5 bases not matched to a gene. Germline lookup yields CDR1 SQVTM and CDR2 ANQGSEA. This CDR3 contains 14 residues. The CDR3 region has the DNA TGCAGCGTGGTTAGACTAGCGGGAGCCTACGAGCAGTACTTC. It translates to CSVVRLAGAYEQYF.

On this clonotype itself: Relative to the germline gene, one junction end is altered; a read error may explain this. V is TRBV5-1 and J is TRBJ2-3; no clear D gene. This CDR3 contains 13 residues. CDR1 and CDR2 (germline): SGHRS, YFSETQ. DNA for the CDR3: TGCGCCAGCAGCTTGCCACAAAGCCTATTCGCCCATTTT. It codes for CASSLPQSLFAHF.

In nucleotides, the CDR3 is TGTGCCAGCAATATAGCCGCCGGGGAGCTGTTTTTT. It is translated as CASNIAAGELFF. The V call is TRBV2, the J call TRBJ2-2; D unresolved. Germline values: CDR1 SNHLY, CDR2 FYNNEI. The CDR3 spans 12 residues. V was clipped by 7 bases and J by 6 bases, with 9 bases between them.

This clonotype was counted ten times or more. In nucleotides, the CDR3 is TGCGCCAGCAGCTTTACTAGCGGGATGCACAATGAGCAGTTCTTC. This encodes CASSFTSGMHNEQFF. The V and J genes are TRBV5-1 and TRBJ2-1; 10 bases agree with TRBD2. This CDR3 is built from 15 residues. Germline trimming cut 2 bases from V and 5 bases from J; bases unmatched to any gene: 4. Germline loops: CDR1 SGHRS, CDR2 YFSETQ.

CDR3 nucleotides: TGCGCCAGCAGCTTGGGGGGACAGGGATCTAATTCACCCCTCCACTTT. Translated: CASSLGGQGSNSPLHF. The chain combines TRBV5-1 with TRBJ1-6, with 9 nucleotides matching TRBD1. After removal of 0 bases from V and 6 bases from J, the junction contained 4 bases not matched to a gene. This CDR3 is 16 amino acids long. CDR1 SGHRS and CDR2 YFSETQ come from the germline V gene. The variable domain in full, completed from reference TRBV5-1 and TRBJ1-6, reads KAGVTQTPRYLIKTRGQQVTLSCSPISGHRSVSWYQQTPGQGLQFLFEYFSETQRNKGNFPGRFSGRQFSNSRSEMNVSTLELGDSALYLCASSLGGQGSNSPLHFGNGTRLTVT.

The rearrangement joins TRBV7-9 to TRBJ2-1; 9 bases map to TRBD1. There are 16 residues in the CDR3. With 4 bases clipped from V and 2 bases from J, the junction kept 6 bases outside the gene matches. Germline V gene lookup returns CDR1 SEHNR and CDR2 FQNEAQ (reference sequence). The CDR3 sequence is CASSSKDRGAYNEQFF. CDR3 coding DNA: TGTGCCAGCAGCTCAAAGGACAGGGGCGCCTACAATGAGCAGTTCTTC.

The chain recombines TRBV30 with TRBJ2-5; the match to TRBD1 covers 7 bases. Germline lookup yields CDR1 GTSNPN and CDR2 SVGIG (reference sequence). V trimming: 1 base; J trimming: 5 bases; junction bases outside the gene matches: 4. The CDR3 is made up of 13 amino acids. CDR3 nucleotide sequence: TGTGCCTGGAGTGCCGGACAGGCTGAGACCCAGTACTTC. This gives the protein CAWSAGQAETQYF.

This clonotype is a singleton in its sample. The V call is TRBV12-3 or TRBV12-4, the J call TRBJ2-7, with 10 bases that match TRBD1. The V and J ends lost 5 bases and 0 bases, in that order; junction bases with no gene match: 10. This CDR3 comprises 17 residues. CDR3: CASSPGPTGGNSYEQYF. In DNA, the CDR3 is TGTGCCAGCAGTCCCGGACCGACAGGGGGCAACTCCTACGAGCAGTACTTC.

This chain uses TRBV7-9 with TRBJ2-5; 12 bases agree with TRBD2. Germline V lookup: CDR1 SEHNR, CDR2 FQNEAQ (reference sequence). This CDR3 spans 14 amino acids. V trimming: 6 bases; J trimming: 5 bases; junction bases outside the gene matches: 4. This chain's CDR3 is CASRTSGSFETQYF. The CDR3 DNA reads as TGTGCCAGCAGGACTAGCGGGAGTTTCGAGACCCAGTACTTC.

This clonotype was picked up many times. The rearrangement links TRBV12-3 or TRBV12-4 to TRBJ2-7; 8 bases agree with TRBD1. V trimming: 5 bases; J trimming: 5 bases; junction bases outside the gene matches: 5. CDR3 length: 13 residues. The CDR3 sequence is CASSRTGTDEQYF. DNA of the CDR3: TGTGCCAGCAGTCGGACAGGGACGGACGAGCAGTACTTC.

The V gene is TRBV10-3, the J gene TRBJ1-3, with D maybe TRBD1 (6 bases). Germline CDR1 is ENHRY and CDR2 is SYGVKD. V gave up 6 bases and J gave up 0 bases, with 15 bases separating them. The CDR3 runs 16 residues. Here the CDR3 reads CAISPTGRSSGNTIYF. CDR3 nucleotide sequence: TGTGCCATCAGCCCGACAGGTCGCAGCTCTGGAAACACCATATATTTT.

Points on this clonotype: An end of the junction does not agree with germline; a read error may underlie this. This chain connects TRBV12-3 or TRBV12-4 to TRBJ1-2; D perhaps matches TRBD1 (5 bases). This CDR3 spans 17 amino acids. The CDR3 spells CASSSRGLGTGNYGYTF. CDR3 bases: TGTGCCAGCAGTTCGCGAGGGTTGGGGACGGGGAACTATGGTTACACCTTC.

The gene calls are TRBV4-1 and TRBJ1-2, with 9 nucleotides matching TRBD1. CDR3 size: 14 residues. Germline values: CDR1 MGHRA, CDR2 YSYEKL. V lost 1 base to trimming and J lost 9 bases; unmatched junction nucleotides: 6. CDR3 sequence: CASSQARDRASYTF. The CDR3 DNA is TGCGCCAGCAGCCAAGCCCGGGACAGGGCTAGCTACACCTTC.

This clonotype has more than one count but fewer than ten. V usage is TRBV10-2 and J usage is TRBJ1-6, with D uncertain. Trimming stripped 6 bases from V and 7 bases from J, with 10 bases between. The germline gives CDR1 WSHSY, CDR2 SAAADI. CDR3 length: 13 amino acids. The CDR3 DNA follows: TGCGCCAGCAGCGAAGGAGGGAATTCACCCCTCCACTTT. This codes for CASSEGGNSPLHF.

The chain combines TRBV4-3 with TRBJ1-2, with 9 bases aligning to TRBD1. The CDR3 totals 15 residues. After removal of 0 bases from V and 5 bases from J, the junction contained 4 bases not matched to a gene. Germline V gene data show CDR1 as LGHNA and CDR2 as YSLEER. The CDR3 sequence is CASSQDATGGYGYTF. DNA for the CDR3: TGCGCCAGCAGCCAAGACGCGACAGGGGGATATGGCTACACCTTC.

This chain links TRBV19 with TRBJ2-2, with D uncertain. This CDR3 comprises 11 residues. The germline V gene has CDR1 LNHDA and CDR2 SQIVND (reference sequence). Trimming removed 2 bases at V and 8 bases at J, with 3 bases between. CDR3 amino acids: CASSIRGELFF. CDR3 nucleotides: TGTGCCAGTAGTATAAGAGGGGAGCTGTTTTTT.

This clonotype turned up a few times. CDR3 protein: CASSYPSAPGELFF. The CDR3 DNA is TGTGCCAGCAGTTACCCGTCTGCGCCCGGGGAGCTGTTTTTT. J is TRBJ2-2 and V is TRBV6-5; D not resolved. The CDR3 is made up of 14 amino acids. Between the trimmed V and J ends, which lost 2 bases and 6 bases, there was a span of 10 bases. CDR1 MNHEY and CDR2 SVGAGI come from the germline V gene.

This clonotype was observed a few times. The V call is TRBV7-8, the J call TRBJ2-3, with 7 bases matching TRBD1. V trimming: 1 base; J trimming: 0 bases; junction bases outside the gene matches: 4. The germline V gene encodes CDR1 SGHVS and CDR2 FQNEAQ. The CDR3 is 16 amino acids. As DNA, the CDR3 is TGTGCCAGCAGCTTAGAGGGGGCGATTAGCACAGATACGCAGTATTTT. This gives the protein CASSLEGAISTDTQYF.

The chain recombines TRBV11-2 with TRBJ2-7, with TRBD2 matching over 10 bases. V shed 7 bases and J 5 bases; nucleotides not matched to a gene: 8. The CDR3 sequence is 14 residues long. Germline CDR1 reads SGHAT; CDR2 reads FQNNGV. The CDR3 loop reads CASTRLAGVNEQYF. The CDR3 DNA is TGTGCCAGCACCCGGCTAGCGGGAGTAAACGAGCAGTACTTC.

The chain recombines TRBV27 with TRBJ2-2; 10 bases map to TRBD2. The germline V gene encodes CDR1 MNHEY and CDR2 SMNVEV (reference sequence). The trim removed 8 bases at V and 5 bases at J, leaving 8 bases unmatched. This CDR3 region has 15 residues. The CDR3 loop reads CASHSSGRGTGELFF. The CDR3 DNA follows: TGTGCCAGCCACTCGAGCGGGAGGGGGACCGGGGAGCTGTTTTTT.

This clonotype was seen only a few times. V gene TRBV20-1 combines with J gene TRBJ2-7, with D possibly being TRBD2 (6 bases). The CDR3 length is 13 residues. Trimming shortened V by 3 bases and J by 1 base, and 10 bases separated the two germline ends. Germline CDR1 reads DFQATT; CDR2 reads SNEGSKA (reference sequence). CDR3 sequence: CSARGTRSYEQYF. The CDR3 coding sequence is TGCAGTGCTAGGGGGACTCGTTCCTACGAGCAGTACTTC.